This is a list of T cell receptor beta chains from one sample in a study of T-cell memory formation after mild COVID-19. MiXCR, run by TCRdb on the 5' RACE reads, gives a single entry per CDR3 protein. The sample lists about 180,000 distinct CDR3 sequences, approximately 16% occurring once. The material sequenced was PBMCs or a T cell subset sorted from them (not recorded which). These TCRs come from an adult woman who had mild COVID-19 (a few samples of this study predate the infection). Cell type and time point are not known. The CDR3 runs from the conserved cysteine through the conserved F or W.

v_call cdr3_aa
TRBV7-2 CASSPLMRNEQFF
TRBV15 CATSLENYEQYF
TRBV5-1 CASSHSSTQNTGELFF
TRBV5-6 CASSFMRPRGELFF
TRBV3-1 CASSSDRWDIQYF
TRBV27 CASSLGLGLAGPEQFF
TRBV12-3/TRBV12-4 CAGRDTTGELFF
TRBV2 CASRIGSYEQYF
TRBV4-3 CASSMNSGGSETQYF
TRBV5-1 CASSSGTGGEVGSYEQYF
TRBV18 CASSLGTYYEQYF
TRBV12-3/TRBV12-4 CASGGRQNYGYTF
TRBV2 CASRTSGGETQYF
TRBV4-1 CASSQDLVQETQYF
TRBV5-4 CASSSLTHRGGNIQYF
TRBV9 CASSPTAGQSGGELFF
TRBV25-1 CASSELGNPSDEQFF
TRBV12-3/TRBV12-4 CASSNPGLALSVPDTQYF
TRBV15 CATSMDYSRNTGELFF
TRBV7-3 CASSSGRQETQYF
TRBV24-1 CATGLAGVETQYF
TRBV6-1 CASSEAYTQYF
TRBV28 CASSLTGGRTDTQYF
TRBV18 CASSLGTGGSNSPLHF
TRBV7-2 CASSLVTKPHEQFF
TRBV7-6 CASSLEAGYRMVGEQYF
TRBV30 CAWELGAYEQYF
TRBV5-6 CASSFWTSSDTQYF
TRBV21-1 CASSKDRGVRCPTSSGANVLTF
TRBV27 CASRPRPGQAYNEQFF
TRBV2 CASRLDPGSGYTF
TRBV5-1 CASSPGQRVGTEAFF
TRBV5-1 CASSLVAAGGAETQYF
TRBV6-1 CASSEVGGEETQYF
TRBV5-6 CASSLGRVGNTIYF
TRBV4-1 CASSQGLGQARTDTQYF
TRBV29-1 CSVESPSGSKYQETQYF
TRBV12-3/TRBV12-4 CASSLDIGPSNEQFF
TRBV7-9 CAGTTGYRGYTF
TRBV12-3/TRBV12-4 CASSSFTGTQGYTF
TRBV15 CATSKGVSGTDTQYF
TRBV24-1 CATTVGRATEAFF
TRBV2 CASSLQAPGTDTQYF